This T cell receptor beta chain was obtained from a study of T-cell reconstitution after alpha-beta-depleted transplantation in children. In germline, CDR1 is SGHTA, CDR2 FQGNSA. The CDR3 contains 14 residues. V was trimmed by 5 bases and J by 9 bases, leaving 19 bases between them. This clonotype was detected only once. Its antigen remains unidentified. Broader study findings: T-cell counts and diversity at one year post-transplant came mainly from newly produced T cells. By about two months after transplant, alpha-beta T cells reportedly arose from several hundred graft clones that had expanded.

The library targeted TCRbeta and was prepared with unique molecular identifiers. TCRdb recomputed calls from the PCR reads with MiXCR, one row per CDR3 protein. This sample carries a few hundred thousand distinct CDR3 sequences, 20% to 30% of them seen once, and the ten largest clones take about 5%. The receptor was derived from a female patient between 2 and 15 years old who had a stem cell transplant for congenital amegakaryocytic thrombocytopenia, so the T cells may come from the graft donor. The chain joins TRBV7-2 to TRBJ2-5, with D perhaps matching TRBD2 (6 bases). The sequences come from PBMCs, mostly from graft donor cells, collected 360 days after TCRalphabeta/CD19-depleted stem cell transplant. The CDR3 loop is CASSPGLSLGAQYF. CDR3 bases: TGTGCCAGCAGCCCCGGACTATCCCTAGGGGCCCAGTACTTC.